The subject of this entry is one T cell receptor beta chain. The entry originates in a study of shared clonotypes between healthy human individuals. Profiling relied on immunoSEQ multiplex PCR, and the TCRdb table lists in-frame clones only, not all of them. The table includes some 1 million clones, about 70% detected once. The sample was memory CD4+ T cells sorted from blood. Stated subset: CD45RA-negative fraction. The TCR comes from a young man in good health.

Written as DNA, the CDR3 is TGTGCCAGCGGAGAGGGACAGGGGGCCACCGGGGAGCTGTTTTTT. It specifies CASGEGQGATGELFF. The V gene is TRBV9, the J gene TRBJ2-2; 12 bases align to TRBD1. Per the germline V gene, CDR1 is SGDLS and CDR2 is YYNGEE. Trimming removed 7 bases from V and 4 bases from J; junction bases left unmatched: 5. CDR3 length equals 15 residues.